The sequence of this T cell receptor beta chain was determined in a study of blood T cell repertoires in COVID-19. As for the study in general: From T cells, B-cell-depleted T cells, or PBMCs came the material, which was cDNA or gDNA.

Germline V lookup: CDR1 SGHTA, CDR2 FQGNSA. This CDR3 contains 13 residues. V lost 4 bases, J lost 3 bases, and 10 bases lay in between. TCRdb's copy holds only in-frame clones and misses some; the assay was immunoSEQ multiplex PCR. The data show about 69,000 clones, approximately 83% seen once. The chain is built from TRBV7-2 and TRBJ2-7, with D hard to call. Sequenced input: peripheral blood. This TCR derives from a man aged 35 to 55 with COVID-19, enrolled during active disease. The CDR3 spells CASSSYSDYEQYF. The CDR3 nucleotides are TGTGCCAGCAGCTCTTACAGTGACTACGAGCAGTACTTC.